This T cell receptor (beta chain) was recovered during a study of low-dose radiotherapy and immunotherapy resistance in tumors. TRAV- and TRBV-specific primers primed first-strand cDNA, covering alpha and beta chains. TCR amplification ran approximately 20 PCR cycles using constant-region and V-primer adapter primers. TCRdb reprocessed the reads with MiXCR, giving one entry per CDR3 protein. The sample consists of about 18,000 distinct CDR3 sequences, roughly 70% of them appearing once. Per the germline V gene, CDR1 is SGHAT and CDR2 is FQNNGV. The CDR3 totals 15 residues. V lost 2 bases to trimming and J lost 4 bases; unmatched junction nucleotides: 5.

The V and J genes are TRBV11-2 and TRBJ2-1; TRBD2 matches at 7 bases. The clonotype was recovered from a human donor with advanced metastatic prostate, ovarian, gallbladder or colorectal cancer (not recorded which). This table probably holds off-target reads from a library built for another chain. CDR3 amino acids: CASSLRDGRYNEQFF. The CDR3 DNA is TGTGCCAGCAGCTTAAGGGACGGGAGGTACAATGAGCAGTTCTTC. Using reference TRBV11-2 and TRBJ2-1 for the parts outside the CDR3, the full variable domain is EAGVAQSPRYKIIEKRQSVAFWCNPISGHATLYWYQQILGQGPKLLIQFQNNGVVDDSQLPKDRFSAERLKGVDSTLKIQPAKLEDSAVYLCASSLRDGRYNEQFFGPGTRLTVL.